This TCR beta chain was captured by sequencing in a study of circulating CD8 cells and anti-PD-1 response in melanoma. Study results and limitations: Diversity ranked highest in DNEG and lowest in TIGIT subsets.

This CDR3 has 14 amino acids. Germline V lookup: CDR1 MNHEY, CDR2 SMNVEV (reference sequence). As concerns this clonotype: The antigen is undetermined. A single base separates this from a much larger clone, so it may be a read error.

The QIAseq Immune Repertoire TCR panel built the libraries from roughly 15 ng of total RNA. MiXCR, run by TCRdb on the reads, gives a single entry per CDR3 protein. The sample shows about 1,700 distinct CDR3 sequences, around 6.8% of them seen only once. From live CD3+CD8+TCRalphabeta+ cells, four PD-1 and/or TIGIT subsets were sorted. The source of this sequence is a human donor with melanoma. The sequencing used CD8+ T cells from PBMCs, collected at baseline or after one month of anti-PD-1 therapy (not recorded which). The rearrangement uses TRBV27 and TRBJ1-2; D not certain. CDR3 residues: CSSSPGVHLYGYTF. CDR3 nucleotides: TGTTCCAGCTCACCCGGGGTGCACCTCTATGGCTACACCTTC.